This TCR beta chain was sequenced for a study of regulatory T cells in long-lasting Graves disease. This clonotype came up many times. The target antigen is unknown. Germline V gives CDR1 LNHDA, CDR2 SQIVND (reference sequence). This CDR3 comprises 15 residues. The V gene lost 6 bases and the J gene lost 1 base, with 15 bases spanning the gap. Study findings and constraints: Persistent cases favored TRBV28, TRBJ1-2 and TRBJ2-5.

Arm-PCR of CDR3 regions and iRepertoire HTBI primers were used to build TCR beta libraries. TCRdb reanalysed the multiplex PCR reads using MiXCR and keeps one entry per CDR3 protein. The sample carries more than 350,000 distinct CDR3 sequences, 21% recorded once. The time point was: persistent/refractory GD, antithyroid drugs over 5 years with positive TRAb. After RNA was extracted from PBMCs, the TCR library was made from it. The patients included were those that came from an endocrinology department in Xi'an, China. The TCR comes from a female donor with Graves disease. The rearrangement joins TRBV19 to TRBJ1-1; tentatively, D is TRBD1 (6 bases). The sequencing used peripheral blood mononuclear cells (PBMCs), collected when the disease was refractory, from a patient treated with antithyroid drugs. The CDR3 spells CASSVSVGQNTEAFF. As DNA, the CDR3 is TGTGCCAGTAGCGTATCCGTGGGACAGAACACTGAAGCTTTCTTT.